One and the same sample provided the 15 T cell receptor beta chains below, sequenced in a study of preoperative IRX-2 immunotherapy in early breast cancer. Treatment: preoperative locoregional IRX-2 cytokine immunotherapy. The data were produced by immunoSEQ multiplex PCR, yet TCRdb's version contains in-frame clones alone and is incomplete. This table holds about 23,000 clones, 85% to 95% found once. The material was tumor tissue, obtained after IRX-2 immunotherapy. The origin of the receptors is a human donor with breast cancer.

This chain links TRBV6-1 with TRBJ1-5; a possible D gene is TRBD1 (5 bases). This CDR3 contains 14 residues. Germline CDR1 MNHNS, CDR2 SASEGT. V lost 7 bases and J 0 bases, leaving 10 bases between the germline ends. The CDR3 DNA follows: TGTGCCAGCATGGGGCGGAATAGCAATCAGCCCCAGCATTTT. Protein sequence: CASMGRNSNQPQHF.

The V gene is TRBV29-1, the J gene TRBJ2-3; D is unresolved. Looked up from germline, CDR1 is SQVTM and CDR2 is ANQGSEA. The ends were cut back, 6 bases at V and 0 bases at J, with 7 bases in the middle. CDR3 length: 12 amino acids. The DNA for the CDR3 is TGCAGCGTGGCCAGGAGCACAGATACGCAGTATTTT. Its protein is CSVARSTDTQYF.

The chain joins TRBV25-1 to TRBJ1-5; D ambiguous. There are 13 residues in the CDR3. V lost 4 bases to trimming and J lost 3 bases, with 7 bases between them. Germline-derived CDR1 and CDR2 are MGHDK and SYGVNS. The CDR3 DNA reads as TGTGCCAGCAGTGTCGGGGACAATCAGCCCCAGCATTTT. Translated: CASSVGDNQPQHF.

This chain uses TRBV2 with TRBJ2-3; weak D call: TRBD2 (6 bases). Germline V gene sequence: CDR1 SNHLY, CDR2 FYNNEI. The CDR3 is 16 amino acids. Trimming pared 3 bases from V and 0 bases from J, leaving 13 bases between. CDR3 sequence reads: CASSDGGRGSTDTQYF. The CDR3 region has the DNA TGTGCCAGCAGTGATGGAGGTCGGGGGAGCACAGATACGCAGTATTTT.

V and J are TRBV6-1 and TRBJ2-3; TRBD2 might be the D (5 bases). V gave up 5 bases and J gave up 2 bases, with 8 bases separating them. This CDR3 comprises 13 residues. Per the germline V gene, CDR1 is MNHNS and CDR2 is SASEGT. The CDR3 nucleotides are TGTGCCAGCAGTTCCCGGGACACAGATACGCAGTATTTT. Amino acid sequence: CASSSRDTDTQYF.

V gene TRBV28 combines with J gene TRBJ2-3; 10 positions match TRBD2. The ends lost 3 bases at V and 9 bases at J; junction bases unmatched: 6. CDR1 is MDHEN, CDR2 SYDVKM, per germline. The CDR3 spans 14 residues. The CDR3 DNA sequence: TGTGCCAGCAGTTTCCCTAGCGGGAGTGGGACGCAGTATTTT. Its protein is CASSFPSGSGTQYF.

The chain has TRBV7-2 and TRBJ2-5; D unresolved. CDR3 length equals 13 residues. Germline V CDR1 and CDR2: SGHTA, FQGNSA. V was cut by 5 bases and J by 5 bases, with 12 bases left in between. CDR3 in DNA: TGTGCCAGCAGCCCGTTCCCGAGCGAGACCCAGTACTTC. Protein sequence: CASSPFPSETQYF.

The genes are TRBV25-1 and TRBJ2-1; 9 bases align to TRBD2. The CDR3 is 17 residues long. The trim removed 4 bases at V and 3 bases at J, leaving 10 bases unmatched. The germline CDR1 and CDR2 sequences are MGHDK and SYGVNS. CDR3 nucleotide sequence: TGTGCCAGCAGTGGATTCCTTAGCGGGAGATTCTACAATGAGCAGTTCTTC. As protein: CASSGFLSGRFYNEQFF.

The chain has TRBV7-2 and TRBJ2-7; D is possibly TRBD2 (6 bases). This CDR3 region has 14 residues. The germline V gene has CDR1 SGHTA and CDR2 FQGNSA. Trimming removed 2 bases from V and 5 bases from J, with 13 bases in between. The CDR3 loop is CASSLTLATHEQYF. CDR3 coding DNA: TGTGCCAGCAGCTTAACCCTAGCGACACACGAGCAGTACTTC.

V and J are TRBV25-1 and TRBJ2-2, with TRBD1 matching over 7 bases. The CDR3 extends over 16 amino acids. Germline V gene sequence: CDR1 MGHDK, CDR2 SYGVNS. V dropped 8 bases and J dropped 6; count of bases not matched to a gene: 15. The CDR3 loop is CASYKGTGDLPGELFF. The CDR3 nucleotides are TGTGCCAGCTACAAGGGTACAGGGGACCTCCCCGGGGAGCTGTTTTTT.

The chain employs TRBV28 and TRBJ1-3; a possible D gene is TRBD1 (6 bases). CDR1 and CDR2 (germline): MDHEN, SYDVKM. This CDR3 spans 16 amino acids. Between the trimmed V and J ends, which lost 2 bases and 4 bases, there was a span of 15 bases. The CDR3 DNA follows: TGTGCCAGCAGTTTAGGGGCAGGGGCGGTGGGAAACACCATATATTTT. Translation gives CASSLGAGAVGNTIYF.

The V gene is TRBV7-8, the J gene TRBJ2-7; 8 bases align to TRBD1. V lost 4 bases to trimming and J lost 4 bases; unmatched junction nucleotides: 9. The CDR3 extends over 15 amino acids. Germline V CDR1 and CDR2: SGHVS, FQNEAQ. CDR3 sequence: CASSSTGETGYEQYF. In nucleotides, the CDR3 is TGTGCCAGCAGCTCGACAGGGGAAACGGGGTACGAGCAGTACTTC.

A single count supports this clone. The CDR3 nucleotides read TGTGCCAGTAATAGGGTGGGTAATTCACCCCTCCACTTT. The encoded protein is CASNRVGNSPLHF. This chain uses TRBV19 with TRBJ1-6; D is unresolved. Germline CDR1 reads LNHDA; CDR2 reads SQIVND (reference sequence). The length of the CDR3 is 13 residues. Trimming pared 7 bases from V and 6 bases from J, leaving 10 bases between.

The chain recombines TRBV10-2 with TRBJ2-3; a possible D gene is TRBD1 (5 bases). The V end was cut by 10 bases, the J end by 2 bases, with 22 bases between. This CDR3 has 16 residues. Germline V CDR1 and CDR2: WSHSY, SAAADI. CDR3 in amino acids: CATYGWGSLHTDTQYF. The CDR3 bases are TGCGCCACCTATGGCTGGGGCTCTCTCCACACAGATACGCAGTATTTT.

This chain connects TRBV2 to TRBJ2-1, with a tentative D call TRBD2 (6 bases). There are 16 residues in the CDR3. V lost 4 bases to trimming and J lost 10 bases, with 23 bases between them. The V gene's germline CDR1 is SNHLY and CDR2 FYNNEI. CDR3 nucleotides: TGTGCCAGCAGTGGACGGGGATTAGCGGTCAGTCAGGAGCAGTTCTTC. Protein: CASSGRGLAVSQEQFF.